Presented here are 2 T cell receptor beta chains from one specimen sequenced in a study of blood T cell repertoires in COVID-19. The table came from immunoSEQ multiplex PCR; TCRdb's copy has only in-frame clones and leaves some out. The table shows 150,000 or so clones, with about 84% occurring only once. The sequenced sample was peripheral blood. The origin of the receptors is a man aged 60 to 69 with active or convalescent COVID-19.

V and J are TRBV7-2 and TRBJ1-5; D uncertain. Trimming shortened V by 0 bases and J by 4 bases, and 7 bases separated the two germline ends. This CDR3 region has 14 residues. CDR1 and CDR2 from the germline V gene are SGHTA and FQGNSA. The CDR3 DNA reads as TGTGCCAGCAGCTTAGCAATGCGGAATCAGCCCCAGCATTTT. It yields the protein CASSLAMRNQPQHF.

J is TRBJ1-1 and V is TRBV19; no firm D call. The CDR3 runs 15 residues. Germline V CDR1 and CDR2: LNHDA, SQIVND (reference sequence). Trimming left V 6 bases short and J 3 bases short, with 17 bases between. The CDR3 region is CASRTSLGLDTEAFF. The CDR3 bases are TGTGCCAGTAGGACATCACTAGGGCTGGACACTGAAGCTTTCTTT. The whole variable domain, remainder taken from reference TRBV19 and TRBJ1-1, is DGGITQSPKYLFRKEGQNVTLSCEQNLNHDAMYWYRQDPGQGLRLIYYSQIVNDFQKGDIAEGYSVSREKKESFPLTVTSAQKNPTAFYLCASRTSLGLDTEAFFGQGTRLTVV.